This T cell receptor beta chain was identified during a study of identical twins. The CDR3 is 15 residues long. V was pared by 3 bases and J by 5 bases, with 19 bases between. Germline assignment: CDR1 DFQATT and CDR2 SNEGSKA (reference sequence). TCRdb re-called the 5' RACE reads with MiXCR, one entry per CDR3 protein. The sample lists 600,000 to 800,000 distinct CDR3 sequences, around 20% seen once, with 4% to 5.5% in the top ten. These sequences were also reported in another study, on T cells expressing NK-cell markers. That source reports: There were a handful of donors in whom these clonotypes also led the CD3+CD56-NKG2C+ fraction.

The source of this sequence is a woman under 30 in good health. V and J are TRBV20-1 and TRBJ2-5; no clear D. The specimen was PBMCs. The CDR3 spells CSASSLVLRVETQYF. Here the CDR3 DNA reads TGCAGTGCTAGCAGTCTAGTTCTCCGGGTTGAGACCCAGTACTTC.